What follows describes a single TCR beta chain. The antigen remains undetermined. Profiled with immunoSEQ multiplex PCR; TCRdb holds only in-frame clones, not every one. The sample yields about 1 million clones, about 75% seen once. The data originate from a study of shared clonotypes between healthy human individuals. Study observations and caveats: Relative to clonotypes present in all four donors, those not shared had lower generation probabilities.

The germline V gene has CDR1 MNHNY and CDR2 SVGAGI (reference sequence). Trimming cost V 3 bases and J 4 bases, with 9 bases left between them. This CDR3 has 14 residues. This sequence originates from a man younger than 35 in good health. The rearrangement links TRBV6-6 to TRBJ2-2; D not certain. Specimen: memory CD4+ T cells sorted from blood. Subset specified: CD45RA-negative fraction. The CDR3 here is CASSYGISTGELFF. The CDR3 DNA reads TGTGCCAGCAGTTATGGGATTTCCACCGGGGAGCTGTTTTTT.